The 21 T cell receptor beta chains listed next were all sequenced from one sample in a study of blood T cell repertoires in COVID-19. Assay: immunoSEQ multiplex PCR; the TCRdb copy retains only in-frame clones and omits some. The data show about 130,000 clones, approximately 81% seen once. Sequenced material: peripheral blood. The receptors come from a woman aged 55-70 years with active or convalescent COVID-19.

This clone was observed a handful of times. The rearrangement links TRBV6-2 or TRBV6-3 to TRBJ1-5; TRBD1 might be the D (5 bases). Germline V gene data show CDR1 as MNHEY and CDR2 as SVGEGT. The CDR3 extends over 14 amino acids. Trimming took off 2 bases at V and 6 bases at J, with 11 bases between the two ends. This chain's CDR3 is CASSYGGEAQPQHF. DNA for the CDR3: TGTGCCAGCAGTTACGGAGGGGAGGCTCAGCCCCAGCATTTT.

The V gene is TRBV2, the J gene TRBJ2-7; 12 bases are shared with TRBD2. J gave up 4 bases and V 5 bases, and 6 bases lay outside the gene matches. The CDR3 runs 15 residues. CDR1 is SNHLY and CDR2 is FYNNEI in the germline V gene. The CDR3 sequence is CASSNPTSGGYEQYV. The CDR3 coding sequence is TGTGCCAGCAGTAATCCGACTAGCGGGGGTTACGAGCAGTACGTC.

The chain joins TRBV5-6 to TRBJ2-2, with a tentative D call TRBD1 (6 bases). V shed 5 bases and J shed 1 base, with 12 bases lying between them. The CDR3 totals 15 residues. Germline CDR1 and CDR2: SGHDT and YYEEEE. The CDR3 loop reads CASSSPGQNTGELFF. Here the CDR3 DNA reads TGTGCCAGCAGTTCCCCGGGACAGAACACCGGGGAGCTGTTTTTT.

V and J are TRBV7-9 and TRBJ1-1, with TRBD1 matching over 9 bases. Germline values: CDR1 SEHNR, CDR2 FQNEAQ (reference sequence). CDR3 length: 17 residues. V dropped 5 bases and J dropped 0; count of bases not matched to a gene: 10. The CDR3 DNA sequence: TGTGCCAGCAGCCTGAACAGGGGGCCGGTTATGAACACTGAAGCTTTCTTT. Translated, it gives CASSLNRGPVMNTEAFF.

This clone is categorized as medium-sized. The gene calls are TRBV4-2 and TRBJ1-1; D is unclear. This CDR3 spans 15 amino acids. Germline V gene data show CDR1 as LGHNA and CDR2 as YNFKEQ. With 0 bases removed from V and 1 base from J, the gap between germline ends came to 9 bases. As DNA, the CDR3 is TGTGCCAGCAGCCAAGATGAGAGAGGGAACACTGAAGCTTTCTTT. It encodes CASSQDERGNTEAFF.

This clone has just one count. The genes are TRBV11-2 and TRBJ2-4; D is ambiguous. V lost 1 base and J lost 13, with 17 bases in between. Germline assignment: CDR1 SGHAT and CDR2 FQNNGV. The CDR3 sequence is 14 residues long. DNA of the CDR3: TGTGCCAGCAGCTTAGGCGTCTCCTCCGATCTCCAGTACTTC. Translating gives CASSLGVSSDLQYF.

CDR3 sequence (DNA): TGTGCCAGCAGCTTGGGAGCGGGGGGTTCAGAGACCCAGTACTTC. Amino acids: CASSLGAGGSETQYF. The rearrangement uses TRBV5-5 and TRBJ2-5; 9 bases align to TRBD2. The J segment lost 4 bases and the V segment lost 0 bases, leaving 4 bases of the junction unmatched. The length of the CDR3 is 15 residues. Germline CDR1 and CDR2: SGHKS and YYEKEE (reference sequence).

Here the CDR3 reads CAWSTSGSTDTQYF. Written as DNA, the CDR3 is TGTGCCTGGAGTACTAGCGGGAGCACAGATACGCAGTATTTT. The V call is TRBV30, the J call TRBJ2-3, with TRBD2 matching over 9 bases. Looked up from germline, CDR1 is GTSNPN and CDR2 is SVGIG (reference sequence). The length of the CDR3 is 14 residues. The V segment lost 2 bases and the J segment 0 bases; nucleotides outside the gene matches: 0.

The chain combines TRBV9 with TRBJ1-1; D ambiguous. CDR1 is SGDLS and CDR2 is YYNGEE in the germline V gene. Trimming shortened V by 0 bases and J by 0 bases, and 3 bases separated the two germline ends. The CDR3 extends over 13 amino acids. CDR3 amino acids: CASSVAVNTEAFF. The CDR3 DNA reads TGTGCCAGCAGCGTAGCGGTGAACACTGAAGCTTTCTTT.

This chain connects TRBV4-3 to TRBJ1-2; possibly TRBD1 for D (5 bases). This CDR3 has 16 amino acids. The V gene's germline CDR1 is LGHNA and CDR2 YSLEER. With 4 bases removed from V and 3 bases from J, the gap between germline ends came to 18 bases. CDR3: CASSPDGGGEDYGYTF. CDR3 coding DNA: TGCGCCAGCAGCCCGGATGGGGGAGGGGAGGACTATGGCTACACCTTC.

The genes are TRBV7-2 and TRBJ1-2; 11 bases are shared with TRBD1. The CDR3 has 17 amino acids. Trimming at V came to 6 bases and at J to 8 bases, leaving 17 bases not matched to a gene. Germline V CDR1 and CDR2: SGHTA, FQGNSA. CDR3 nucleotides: TGTGCCAGCAGTCGGAGGGGACAGGGGGGCCCTCTGAGGGGCTACACCTTC. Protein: CASSRRGQGGPLRGYTF.

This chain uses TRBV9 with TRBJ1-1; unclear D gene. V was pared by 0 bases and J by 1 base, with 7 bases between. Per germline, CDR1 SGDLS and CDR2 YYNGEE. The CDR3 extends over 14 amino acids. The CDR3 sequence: CASSVGRGNTEAFF. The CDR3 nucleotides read TGTGCCAGCAGCGTAGGACGGGGGAACACTGAAGCTTTCTTT.

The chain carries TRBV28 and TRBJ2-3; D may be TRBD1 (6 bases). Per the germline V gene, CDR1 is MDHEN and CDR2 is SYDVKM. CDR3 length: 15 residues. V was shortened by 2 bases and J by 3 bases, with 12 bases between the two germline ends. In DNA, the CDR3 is TGTGCCAGCAGTTTAAACACACAGGGTACAGATACGCAGTATTTT. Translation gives CASSLNTQGTDTQYF.

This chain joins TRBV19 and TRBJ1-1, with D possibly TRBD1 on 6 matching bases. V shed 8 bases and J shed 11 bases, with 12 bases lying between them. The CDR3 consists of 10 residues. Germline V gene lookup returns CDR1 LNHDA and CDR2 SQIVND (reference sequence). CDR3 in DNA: TGTGCCAGTGGGGCAGGACAGGCTTTCTTT. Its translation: CASGAGQAFF.

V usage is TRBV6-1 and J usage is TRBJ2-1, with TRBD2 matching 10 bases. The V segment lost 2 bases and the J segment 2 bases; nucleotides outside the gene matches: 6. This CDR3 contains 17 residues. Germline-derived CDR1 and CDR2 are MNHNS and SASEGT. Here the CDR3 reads CASSERESGRAYNEQFF. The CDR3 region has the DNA TGTGCCAGCAGTGAAAGGGAGAGCGGGAGGGCCTACAATGAGCAGTTCTTC.

The CDR3 sequence is CASTAGGSTYEQYV. CDR3 nucleotide sequence: TGTGCCAGCACCGCGGGGGGCTCTACCTACGAGCAGTACGTC. This chain joins TRBV28 and TRBJ2-7; 8 positions agree with TRBD2. J lost 2 bases, V lost 7 bases, and 7 bases had no gene match. Germline CDR1 reads MDHEN; CDR2 reads SYDVKM. The CDR3 totals 14 residues.

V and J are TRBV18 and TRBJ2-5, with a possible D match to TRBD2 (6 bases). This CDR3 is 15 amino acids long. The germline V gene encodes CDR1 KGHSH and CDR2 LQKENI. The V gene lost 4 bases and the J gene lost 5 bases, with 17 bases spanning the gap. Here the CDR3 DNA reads TGTGCCAGCTCACAAGGCGGGCGGGAAATCGAGACCCAGTACTTC. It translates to CASSQGGREIETQYF.

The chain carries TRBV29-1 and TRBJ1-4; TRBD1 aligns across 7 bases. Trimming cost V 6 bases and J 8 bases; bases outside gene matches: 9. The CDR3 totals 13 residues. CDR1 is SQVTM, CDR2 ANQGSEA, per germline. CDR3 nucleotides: TGCAGCGTCCAGACAGGGTTGTGGGAAAAACTGTTTTTT. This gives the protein CSVQTGLWEKLFF.

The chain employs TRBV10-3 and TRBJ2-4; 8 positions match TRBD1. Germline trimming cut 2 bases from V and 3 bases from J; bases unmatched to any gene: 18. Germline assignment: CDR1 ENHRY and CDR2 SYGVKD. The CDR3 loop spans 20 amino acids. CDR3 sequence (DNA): TGTGCCATCAGTGAGGGTATACAGACAGGGGATTTGGGGTACAAAAACATTCAGTACTTC. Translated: CAISEGIQTGDLGYKNIQYF.

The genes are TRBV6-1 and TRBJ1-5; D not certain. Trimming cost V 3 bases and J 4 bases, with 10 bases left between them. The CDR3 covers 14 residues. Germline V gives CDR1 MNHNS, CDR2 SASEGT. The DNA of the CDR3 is TGTGCCAGCAGTGATGGAGCACTTAATCAGCCCCAGCATTTT. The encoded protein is CASSDGALNQPQHF.

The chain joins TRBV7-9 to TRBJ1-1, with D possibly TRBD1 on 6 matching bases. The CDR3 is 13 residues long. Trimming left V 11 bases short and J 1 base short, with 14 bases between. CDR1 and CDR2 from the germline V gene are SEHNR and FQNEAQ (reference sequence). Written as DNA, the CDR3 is TGTGCCGCAGGGGTACTCGGGAACACTGAAGCTTTCTTT. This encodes CAAGVLGNTEAFF.